The clone carrying this T cell receptor (gamma chain) was seen a few times. What it binds is not known. TCRdb's listed protein matches a much larger clone and diverges from this DNA's translation at residue 10, likely through a read error; the protein shown comes from the DNA. TCRdb re-analyzed the multiplex PCR reads via CATT. The repertoire holds approximately 26,000 gamma-chain clones, with under 3% as singletons. Vgamma9/Vdelta2+ and Vdelta2-negative gammadelta T cells were flow-sorted from PBMC for bulk sequencing. This CDR3 comprises 14 residues. Germline values: CDR1 GITISATS, CDR2 ISYDGTV (reference sequence). This specimen comes from a study of γδ T cells in repeated Plasmodium falciparum infection. For the study at large: Sampling occurred at baseline, pre-infection for selected infections, and 21 days post-infection.

General study points: The Malian cohort came from a small rural village of predominantly one ethnic group. Waves of new clonotype selection appeared after repeated controlled infections in Vdelta2-negative, largely Vdelta1+, gammadelta T cells. Vdelta2-negative gammadelta repertoires appeared less diverse and less shared in Malian than Australian children.

Sequencing was performed on gamma-delta T cells from blood. The V and J genes are TRGV9 and TRGJ1 or TRGJ2. No J gene is reported in TCRdb; it was inferred here by comparing the DNA with germline. This TCR derives from a pool of human donors (malaria-infected and uninfected, not separated). The CDR3 DNA sequence: TGTGCCTTGTGGGAGCCGAAGACTTATCATAAGAAACTCTTT. This codes for CALWEPKTYHKKLF.